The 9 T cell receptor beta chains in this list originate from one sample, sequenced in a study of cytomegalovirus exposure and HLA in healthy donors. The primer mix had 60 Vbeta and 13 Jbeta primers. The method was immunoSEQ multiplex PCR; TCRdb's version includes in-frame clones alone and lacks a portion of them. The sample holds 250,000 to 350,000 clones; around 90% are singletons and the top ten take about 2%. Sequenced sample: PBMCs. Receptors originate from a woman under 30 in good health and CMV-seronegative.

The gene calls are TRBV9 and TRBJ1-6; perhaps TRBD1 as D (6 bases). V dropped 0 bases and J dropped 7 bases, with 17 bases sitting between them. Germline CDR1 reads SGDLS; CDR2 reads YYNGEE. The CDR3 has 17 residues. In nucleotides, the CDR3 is TGTGCCAGCAGCGTAGACCCTTGGACAGCCCCAAATTCACCCCTCCACTTT. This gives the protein CASSVDPWTAPNSPLHF.

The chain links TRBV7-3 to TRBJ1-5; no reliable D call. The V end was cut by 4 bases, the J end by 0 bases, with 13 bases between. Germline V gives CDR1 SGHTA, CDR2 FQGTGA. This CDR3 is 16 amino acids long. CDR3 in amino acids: CASSSPAGPSNQPQHF. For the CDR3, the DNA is TGTGCCAGCAGCTCTCCCGCGGGCCCTAGCAATCAGCCCCAGCATTTT.

The CDR3 bases are TGTGCCAGCAGCAAGGACAGGACCTGGGGAGCTTTCTTT. As protein: CASSKDRTWGAFF. The chain couples TRBV7-6 to TRBJ1-1, with TRBD1 identical over 7 bases. The J segment lost 10 bases and the V segment lost 5 bases, leaving 10 bases of the junction unmatched. This CDR3 region has 13 residues. Germline-derived CDR1 and CDR2 are SGHVS and FNYEAQ.

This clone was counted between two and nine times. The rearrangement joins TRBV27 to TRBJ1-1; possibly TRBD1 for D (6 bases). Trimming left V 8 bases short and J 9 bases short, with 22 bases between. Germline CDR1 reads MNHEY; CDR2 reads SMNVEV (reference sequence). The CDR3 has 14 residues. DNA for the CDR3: TGTGCCAGCGCAGGGGAGGGAAGAAGGGGGAAAGCTTTCTTT. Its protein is CASAGEGRRGKAFF.

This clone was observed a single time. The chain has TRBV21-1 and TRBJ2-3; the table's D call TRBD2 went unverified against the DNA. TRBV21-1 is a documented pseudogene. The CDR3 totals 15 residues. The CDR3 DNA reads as TGTGCCAGCAGCAAAGTAACGGTTACCACAGATACGCAGTATTTT. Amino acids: CASSKVTVTTDTQYF.

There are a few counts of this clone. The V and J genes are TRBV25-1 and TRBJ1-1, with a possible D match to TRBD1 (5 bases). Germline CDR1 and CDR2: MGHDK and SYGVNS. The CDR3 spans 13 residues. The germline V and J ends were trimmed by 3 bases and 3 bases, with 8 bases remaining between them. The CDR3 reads CASSDRVHTEAFF. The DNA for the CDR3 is TGTGCCAGCAGTGACAGGGTGCACACTGAAGCTTTCTTT.

The DNA for the CDR3 is TGTGCCAGCGGACAGGGGGCCTACGAGCAGTACTTC. Amino acids: CASGQGAYEQYF. The chain joins TRBV27 to TRBJ2-7, with TRBD1 identical over 10 bases. The V gene end was trimmed by 8 bases and the J gene end by 2 bases; junction bases not matched to a gene: 0. The CDR3 has 12 amino acids. Per the germline V gene, CDR1 is MNHEY and CDR2 is SMNVEV (reference sequence).

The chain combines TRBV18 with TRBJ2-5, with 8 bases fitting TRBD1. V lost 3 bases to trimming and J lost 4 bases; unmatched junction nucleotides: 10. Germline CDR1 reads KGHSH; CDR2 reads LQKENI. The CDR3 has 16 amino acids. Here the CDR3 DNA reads TGTGCCAGCTCACCCATGACAGGGGCTTCGAGAGAGACCCAGTACTTC. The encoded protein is CASSPMTGASRETQYF. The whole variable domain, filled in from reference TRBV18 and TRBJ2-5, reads NAGVMQNPRHLVRRRGQEARLRCSPMKGHSHVYWYRQLPEEGLKFMVYLQKENIIDESGMPKERFSAEFPKEGPSILRIQQVVRGDSAAYFCASSPMTGASRETQYFGPGTRLLVL.

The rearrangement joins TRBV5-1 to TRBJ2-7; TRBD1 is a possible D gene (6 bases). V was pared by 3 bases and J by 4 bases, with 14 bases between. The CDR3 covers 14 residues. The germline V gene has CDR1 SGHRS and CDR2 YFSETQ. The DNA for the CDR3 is TGCGCCAGCAGCTCCGGGACACTGACATACGAGCAGTACTTC. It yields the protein CASSSGTLTYEQYF.